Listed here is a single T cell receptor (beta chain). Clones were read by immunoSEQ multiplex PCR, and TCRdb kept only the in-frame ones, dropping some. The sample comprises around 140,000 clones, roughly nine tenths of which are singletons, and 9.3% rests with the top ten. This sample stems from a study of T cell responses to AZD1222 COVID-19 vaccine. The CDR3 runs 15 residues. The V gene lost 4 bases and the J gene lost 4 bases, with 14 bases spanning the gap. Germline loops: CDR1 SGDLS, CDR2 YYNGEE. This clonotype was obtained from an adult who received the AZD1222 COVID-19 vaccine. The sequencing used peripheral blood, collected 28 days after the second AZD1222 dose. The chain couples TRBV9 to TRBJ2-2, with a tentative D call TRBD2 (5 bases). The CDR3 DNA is TGTGCCAGCAGCTCCCTAAGCGGTCCCACCGGGGAGCTGTTTTTT. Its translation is CASSSLSGPTGELFF. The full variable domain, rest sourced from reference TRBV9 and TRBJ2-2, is DSGVTQTPKHLITATGQRVTLRCSPRSGDLSVYWYQQSLDQGLQFLIQYYNGEERAKGNILERFSAQQFPDLHSELNLSSLELGDSALYFCASSSLSGPTGELFFGEGSRLTVL.